This T cell receptor beta chain was sequenced in a study of T cell repertoires in cytomegalovirus infection. Study context: HLA-B-restricted CMV epitopes that are well studied, plus recently identified HLA-C-restricted ones, were used by the study.

About this clonotype: Its antigen remains unidentified.

Each CDR3 protein gets one entry after TCRdb re-called the reads with MiXCR. Of a few hundred thousand distinct CDR3 sequences listed, about 42% are singletons. Looked up from germline, CDR1 is SGHTA and CDR2 is FQGNSA. The CDR3 is 15 residues long. V lost 1 base, J lost 3 bases, and 13 bases lay in between. Findings and limits, study-wide: Summed frequency of public TCR beta families distinguished CMV carriers with the relevant HLA. CMV-specific HLA-C-restricted TCR beta clonotypes dominated the ex vivo response.

The V gene is TRBV7-2, the J gene TRBJ2-7; no clear D gene. This TCR derives from a human donor in good health (CMV status not recorded). Some clones in this sample may be carry-over from other donors' samples. This specimen consisted of cultured PBMCs, obtained from culture after CMV antigen stimulation. The CDR3 DNA is TGTGCCAGCAGCTTAGGGGTCGCGGTGAGCTACGAGCAGTACTTC. Translated, it gives CASSLGVAVSYEQYF.